This T cell receptor (beta chain) was recorded in a study of early T cells in non-severe SARS-CoV-2 infection. Individual cDNA molecules were tagged with unique molecular identifiers, the study reported. In TCRdb, the 5' RACE reads were re-called with MiXCR into one record per CDR3 protein. Among tens of thousands of distinct CDR3 sequences, approximately 17% were seen once, and the ten largest hold just over 5%. V gave up 1 base and J gave up 2 bases, with 14 bases separating them. The germline V gene encodes CDR1 LGHNA and CDR2 YNFKEQ. The CDR3 loop spans 17 amino acids. The receptor comes from an adult who was a healthcare worker with PCR-confirmed SARS-CoV-2 infection or an uninfected control (not recorded which). The V and J genes are TRBV4-2 and TRBJ2-2; unclear D gene. The material was whole blood, obtained at baseline. CDR3 nucleotides: TGTGCCAGCAGCCAAGTTAGAGTGGAAAAAAACACCGGGGAGCTGTTTTTT. Its translation is CASSQVRVEKNTGELFF.